These 24 T cell receptor beta chains share one sample of origin, sequenced in a study of cytomegalovirus exposure and HLA in healthy donors. It was with 60 Vbeta and 13 Jbeta primers that the PCR ran. Produced via immunoSEQ multiplex PCR; TCRdb's table is partial and in-frame only. Of 150,000 to 200,000 clones listed, roughly 80% are singletons. Sequencing was carried out using PBMCs. Receptors originate from a female donor in good health and CMV-seronegative.

V is TRBV5-1 and J is TRBJ1-5; unclear D gene. Germline V gene sequence: CDR1 SGHRS, CDR2 YFSETQ. The CDR3 runs 14 residues. V was clipped by 4 bases and J by 5 bases, with 13 bases between them. CDR3 amino acids: CASSPDKGDQPQHF. The DNA of the CDR3 is TGCGCCAGCAGCCCCGACAAAGGCGATCAGCCCCAGCATTTT.

The DNA for the CDR3 is TGTGCCAGCAGGGGAGACTACTATGGCTACACCTTC. Amino acids: CASRGDYYGYTF. The V and J genes are TRBV6-5 and TRBJ1-2; unclear D gene. Trimming removed 6 bases from V and 3 bases from J, with 8 bases in between. The germline V gene encodes CDR1 MNHEY and CDR2 SVGAGI. CDR3 size: 12 residues.

CDR3 sequence (DNA): TGTGCCAGCAGCTTGGCAAGCGCAGATACGCAGTATTTT. It encodes CASSLASADTQYF. This chain joins TRBV7-7 and TRBJ2-3; D gene unclear. The germline V gene encodes CDR1 SSHAT and CDR2 FNYEAQ (reference sequence). The CDR3 sequence is 13 residues long. Trimming cost V 3 bases and J 4 bases, with 8 bases left between them.

A note on this clone: Other nucleotide sequences from this sample produce the same CDR3. The rearrangement uses TRBV6-6 and TRBJ2-3, with D uncertain. CDR1 is MNHNY and CDR2 is SVGAGI in the germline V gene (reference sequence). Trimming cost V 7 bases and J 1 base, with 9 bases left between them. This CDR3 has 13 amino acids. CDR3 nucleotides: TGTGCCAGCACTCCCTCGGGCACAGATACGCAGTATTTT. This encodes CASTPSGTDTQYF.

The chain uses TRBV7-7 and TRBJ2-5, with D possibly TRBD1 on 5 matching bases. This CDR3 has 14 residues. Trimming stripped 3 bases from V and 6 bases from J, with 14 bases between. Germline V CDR1 and CDR2: SSHAT, FNYEAQ (reference sequence). CDR3 sequence: CASSFQGGGQTQYF. CDR3 in DNA: TGTGCCAGCAGCTTCCAGGGTGGTGGACAGACCCAGTACTTC.

This clone was detected a few times. This chain joins TRBV30 and TRBJ2-3, with 11 bases that match TRBD2. Losses at the gene ends were 4 bases for V and 4 bases for J; bases not matched to a gene: 13. Per germline, CDR1 GTSNPN and CDR2 SVGIG (reference sequence). This CDR3 spans 17 amino acids. In DNA form, the CDR3 reads TGTGCCTGGAAAGGGGGGATCAGGACTAGCGGGTCAGATACGCAGTATTTT. Protein sequence: CAWKGGIRTSGSDTQYF. The entire variable domain, with the rest obtained from reference TRBV30 and TRBJ2-3, is as follows: SQTIHQWPATLVQPVGSPLSLECTVEGTSNPNLYWYRQAAGRGLQLLFYSVGIGQISSEVPQNLSASRPQDRQFILSSKKLLLSDSGFYLCAWKGGIRTSGSDTQYFGPGTRLTVL.

CDR3 protein: CASSPGTMNSPLHF. The CDR3 bases are TGTGCCAGTAGTCCCGGGACAATGAATTCACCCCTCCACTTT. V is TRBV19 and J is TRBJ1-6, with a possible D match to TRBD1 (6 bases). The germline V and J ends were trimmed by 5 bases and 7 bases, with 12 bases remaining between them. The CDR3 has 14 residues. Germline CDR1 is LNHDA and CDR2 is SQIVND (reference sequence).

The J gene is TRBJ1-1, the V gene TRBV28; perhaps TRBD1 as D (6 bases). CDR1 and CDR2 (germline): MDHEN, SYDVKM. This CDR3 has 12 amino acids. Trimming cost V 4 bases and J 7 bases, with 10 bases left between them. DNA of the CDR3: TGTGCCAGCAGTTGGGGGCGGAATGAAGCTTTCTTT. Amino acids: CASSWGRNEAFF.

J is TRBJ2-7 and V is TRBV19; no definite D call. V lost 6 bases, J lost 6 bases, and 9 bases lay in between. CDR1 is LNHDA, CDR2 SQIVND, per germline (reference sequence). CDR3 length equals 11 residues. DNA for the CDR3: TGTGCCAGTAGCCTAGAACCCGAGCAGTACTTC. This gives the protein CASSLEPEQYF. Using reference TRBV19 and TRBJ2-7 for the parts outside the CDR3, the full variable domain is DGGITQSPKYLFRKEGQNVTLSCEQNLNHDAMYWYRQDPGQGLRLIYYSQIVNDFQKGDIAEGYSVSREKKESFPLTVTSAQKNPTAFYLCASSLEPEQYFGPGTRLTVT.

The V gene is TRBV9, the J gene TRBJ2-2, with D maybe TRBD2 (6 bases). This CDR3 comprises 15 residues. Looked up from germline, CDR1 is SGDLS and CDR2 is YYNGEE. Trimming stripped 0 bases from V and 4 bases from J, with 10 bases between. In DNA, the CDR3 is TGTGCCAGCAGCGTAGCGGGAGTAACCACCGGGGAGCTGTTTTTT. This encodes CASSVAGVTTGELFF.

The chain recombines TRBV9 with TRBJ1-2; 10 bases are shared with TRBD1. Germline V gives CDR1 SGDLS, CDR2 YYNGEE. The CDR3 is made up of 15 amino acids. The V and J ends lost 0 bases and 4 bases, in that order; junction bases with no gene match: 3. CDR3 sequence reads: CASSVVGQGSYGYTF. Here the CDR3 DNA reads TGTGCCAGCAGCGTAGTGGGACAGGGGAGCTATGGCTACACCTTC. Complete variable domain (other parts from reference TRBV9 and TRBJ1-2): DSGVTQTPKHLITATGQRVTLRCSPRSGDLSVYWYQQSLDQGLQFLIQYYNGEERAKGNILERFSAQQFPDLHSELNLSSLELGDSALYFCASSVVGQGSYGYTFGSGTRLTVV.

This clone was detected only once. V usage is TRBV6-5 and J usage is TRBJ2-1; no clear D. This CDR3 region has 12 residues. In germline, CDR1 is MNHEY, CDR2 SVGAGI. V was pared by 6 bases and J by 4 bases, with 7 bases between. The CDR3 sequence: CASRHGYNEQFF. The DNA of the CDR3 is TGTGCCAGCAGGCACGGTTACAATGAGCAGTTCTTC.

The J gene is TRBJ2-3, the V gene TRBV6-5; maybe TRBD2 (7 bases). The CDR3 runs to 15 residues. CDR1 is MNHEY and CDR2 is SVGAGI in the germline V gene. The V and J ends lost 7 bases and 1 base respectively, with 15 bases between them. CDR3 amino acids: CASKGEGPRTDTQYF. The CDR3 DNA sequence: TGTGCCAGCAAGGGGGAGGGCCCTCGCACAGATACGCAGTATTTT.

The gene calls are TRBV19 and TRBJ1-6, with 9 bases matching TRBD1. The CDR3 consists of 14 residues. The ends lost 7 bases at V and 5 bases at J; junction bases unmatched: 3. CDR1 is LNHDA, CDR2 SQIVND, per germline (reference sequence). The CDR3 coding sequence is TGTGCCAGTACCGGGACAGGGAATAATTCACCCCTCCACTTT. It yields the protein CASTGTGNNSPLHF.

The gene calls are TRBV5-1 and TRBJ2-1; TRBD2 matches at 8 bases. The junction had 5 bases not matched to a gene; V was cut back by 4 bases and J by 2 bases. Germline V gene sequence: CDR1 SGHRS, CDR2 YFSETQ. This CDR3 is built from 15 residues. The CDR3 DNA follows: TGCGCCAGCAGCCTCGTAGCGGGGACCTACAATGAGCAGTTCTTC. Its protein is CASSLVAGTYNEQFF.

The chain links TRBV9 to TRBJ1-1, with a possible D match to TRBD1 (6 bases). CDR3 size: 14 residues. V was trimmed by 3 bases and J by 1 base, leaving 10 bases between them. Germline CDR1 and CDR2: SGDLS and YYNGEE. As DNA, the CDR3 is TGTGCCAGCAGCGGAGTGACAGGGAACACTGAAGCTTTCTTT. It translates to CASSGVTGNTEAFF.

The rearrangement joins TRBV21-1 to TRBJ2-7; whether TRBD2, the table's D call, matches the DNA was not checked. TRBV21-1 is a documented pseudogene. The CDR3 has 13 amino acids. The CDR3 region has the DNA TGTGCCAGCAGCCCGCGGGAGTCCTACGAGCAGTACTTC. Its translation: CASSPRESYEQYF.

The V and J genes are TRBV6-1 and TRBJ2-7; TRBD2 matches at 7 bases. This CDR3 is 15 amino acids long. Germline values: CDR1 MNHNS, CDR2 SASEGT. Trimming removed 6 bases from V and 2 bases from J; junction bases left unmatched: 10. The CDR3 region is CASSGGTNGAYEQYF. For the CDR3, the DNA is TGTGCCAGCAGCGGGGGGACTAACGGAGCCTACGAGCAGTACTTC.

The J gene is TRBJ1-1, the V gene TRBV28, with 7 positions matching TRBD1. The length of the CDR3 is 16 residues. Germline CDR1 reads MDHEN; CDR2 reads SYDVKM. J lost 1 base, V lost 4 bases, and 9 bases had no gene match. As DNA, the CDR3 is TGTGCCAGCAGTTCCGGGACAGCGACTCGGAACACTGAAGCTTTCTTT. Its translation: CASSSGTATRNTEAFF. The complete variable domain, with remaining parts taken from reference TRBV28 and TRBJ1-1, reads DVKVTQSSRYLVKRTGEKVFLECVQDMDHENMFWYRQDPGLGLRLIYFSYDVKMKEKGDIPEGYSVSREKKERFSLILESASTNQTSMYLCASSSGTATRNTEAFFGQGTRLTVV.

A few counts support this clone. The rearrangement links TRBV30 to TRBJ1-2; unclear D gene. The CDR3 length is 14 residues. The germline CDR1 and CDR2 sequences are GTSNPN and SVGIG (reference sequence). Trimming took off 1 base at V and 6 bases at J, with 15 bases between the two ends. The CDR3 bases are TGTGCCTGGAGTGACCCCCCCAGGAATAATGGCTACACCTTC. This gives the protein CAWSDPPRNNGYTF.

V is TRBV6-5 and J is TRBJ1-4; D is undetermined. The CDR3 contains 16 residues. The V gene's germline CDR1 is MNHEY and CDR2 SVGAGI. V gave up 0 bases and J gave up 1 base, with 9 bases separating them. The CDR3 region is CASSYSPPVTNEKLFF. In DNA, the CDR3 is TGTGCCAGCAGTTACTCCCCTCCTGTAACTAATGAAAAACTGTTTTTT.

DNA of the CDR3: TGTGCCATCAGGCCTGGGACAGGGATTAACACTGAAGCTTTCTTT. It codes for CAIRPGTGINTEAFF. J is TRBJ1-1 and V is TRBV10-3; 9 nucleotides align to TRBD1. The germline V gene has CDR1 ENHRY and CDR2 SYGVKD. Trimming removed 6 bases from V and 2 bases from J; junction bases left unmatched: 7. The length of the CDR3 is 15 residues.

The V call is TRBV5-5, the J call TRBJ2-7; tentative D call: TRBD1 (6 bases). The CDR3 is 13 residues long. Germline V CDR1 and CDR2: SGHKS, YYEKEE (reference sequence). V gave up 6 bases and J gave up 2 bases, with 12 bases separating them. CDR3 coding DNA: TGTGCCAGCATGAGGGGGATCGCCTACGAGCAGTACTTC. This translates into CASMRGIAYEQYF.

This clone has a single count. This rearrangement joins TRBV2 to TRBJ1-5; D gene ambiguous. The germline CDR1 and CDR2 sequences are SNHLY and FYNNEI. Trimming left V 2 bases short and J 5 bases short, with 10 bases between. The CDR3 is made up of 14 amino acids. The CDR3 loop is CASSELAGDQPQHF. The CDR3 coding sequence is TGTGCCAGCAGTGAACTGGCAGGTGATCAGCCCCAGCATTTT.